Here is one TCR beta chain with its context. Only in-frame clones appear in the TCRdb table, and some are missing; sequencing was by immunoSEQ multiplex PCR. The repertoire includes tens of thousands of clones, about 87% of them detected once, and approximately 10% sits in the top ten. The data belong to a study of blood T cell repertoires in COVID-19. CDR3 size: 14 residues. From germline, CDR1 is SGHAT and CDR2 FQDESV (reference sequence). Trimming took off 3 bases at V and 5 bases at J, with 12 bases between the two ends. This clonotype was sampled from a human donor in a cohort sampled during active COVID-19. The chain links TRBV11-1 to TRBJ2-3, with D possibly TRBD1 on 5 matching bases. The sample consisted of peripheral blood. CDR3 in amino acids: CASSFGRAVDTQYF. In DNA form, the CDR3 reads TGTGCCAGCAGCTTCGGCAGGGCGGTAGATACGCAGTATTTT.